A selection of T cell receptor beta chains follows, all from one sample in a study of CD8 T cells in ankylosing spondylitis. TCRdb redid the calling of the 5' RACE reads with MiXCR, one entry per CDR3 protein. Here the sample spans some 840,000 distinct CDR3 sequences, 10% to 15% being singletons. Sequencing was carried out using blood, either unsorted or a sorted T cell fraction (not recorded which). These receptors originate from a male donor with ankylosing spondylitis. Each CDR3 is given with its conserved first and last residue. D genes are given only for firm matches. Not every row has a clone size; where given, it reads once, few, many or a size class.

cdr3_length: 16; clone_size: -; v_call: TRBV5-1; j_call: TRBJ2-1; d_call: -; cdr3_nt: TGCGCCAGCAGCTTGACTGACATCAGCTCCTACAATGAGCAGTTCTTC; cdr3_aa: CASSLTDISSYNEQFF
cdr3_length: 17; clone_size: few; v_call: TRBV30; j_call: TRBJ1-2; d_call: -; cdr3_nt: TGTGCCTGGAGCTCACCCCGGGGGGAAAAGGCCCACTATGGCTACACCTTC; cdr3_aa: CAWSSPRGEKAHYGYTF
cdr3_length: 13; clone_size: -; v_call: TRBV6-2/TRBV6-3; j_call: TRBJ1-3; d_call: -; cdr3_nt: TGTGCCAGCAGCCCCGAGGGAGGAAACACCATATATTTT; cdr3_aa: CASSPEGGNTIYF
cdr3_length: 12; clone_size: few; v_call: TRBV20-1; j_call: TRBJ2-2; d_call: -; cdr3_nt: TGCAGTGCTAGAGCCCTTCCCGGGGAGCTGTTTTTT; cdr3_aa: CSARALPGELFF
cdr3_length: 14; clone_size: many; v_call: TRBV20-1; j_call: TRBJ1-1; d_call: -; cdr3_nt: TGCAGTGCTAGAGATCCAGGGTCGAACACTGAAGCTTTCTTT; cdr3_aa: CSARDPGSNTEAFF
cdr3_length: 10; clone_size: many; v_call: TRBV20-1; j_call: TRBJ2-3; d_call: -; cdr3_nt: TGCAGTGCTACGTCGTATACGCAGTATTTT; cdr3_aa: CSATSYTQYF
cdr3_length: 12; clone_size: -; v_call: TRBV20-1; j_call: TRBJ2-3; d_call: -; cdr3_nt: TGCAGTGGGGAAAAAGTGACAGATACGCAGTATTTT; cdr3_aa: CSGEKVTDTQYF
cdr3_length: 14; clone_size: few; v_call: TRBV20-1; j_call: TRBJ2-4; d_call: TRBD2; cdr3_nt: TGCAGTGCTAGATATCTAGCGGGAGCAAACATTCAGTACTTC; cdr3_aa: CSARYLAGANIQYF
cdr3_length: 13; clone_size: many; v_call: TRBV29-1; j_call: TRBJ2-1; d_call: -; cdr3_nt: TGCAGCGTTGGGACAGATTATTACAATGAGCAGTTCTTC; cdr3_aa: CSVGTDYYNEQFF
cdr3_length: 16; clone_size: many; v_call: TRBV5-1; j_call: TRBJ1-5; d_call: -; cdr3_nt: TGCGCCAGCAGCTTCTCACCGGGAGATAGCAATCAGCCCCAGCATTTT; cdr3_aa: CASSFSPGDSNQPQHF
cdr3_length: 14; clone_size: few; v_call: TRBV2; j_call: TRBJ2-5; d_call: -; cdr3_nt: TGTGCCAGCAGCTTCCGGATGGGGGAGGAGACCCAGTACTTC; cdr3_aa: CASSFRMGEETQYF
cdr3_length: 17; clone_size: many; v_call: TRBV29-1; j_call: TRBJ2-3; d_call: -; cdr3_nt: TGCAGTACCCTCTCGAGGGGGTCCCCTTTCTTCACAGATACGCAGTATTTT; cdr3_aa: CSTLSRGSPFFTDTQYF
cdr3_length: 13; clone_size: many; v_call: TRBV6-2/TRBV6-3; j_call: TRBJ2-5; d_call: -; cdr3_nt: TGTGCCAGCACCAGGACCCCTGGAGAGACCCAGTACTTC; cdr3_aa: CASTRTPGETQYF
cdr3_length: 13; clone_size: few; v_call: TRBV7-7; j_call: TRBJ2-5; d_call: -; cdr3_nt: TGTGCTAGCAGCCCGACTACGAAAGAGACCCAGTACTTC; cdr3_aa: CASSPTTKETQYF
cdr3_length: 10; clone_size: -; v_call: TRBV3-1; j_call: TRBJ2-7; d_call: -; cdr3_nt: TGTGCCAGCAGCCAAGCGCGGGACCACTTC; cdr3_aa: CASSQARDHF
cdr3_length: 13; clone_size: few; v_call: TRBV9; j_call: TRBJ2-2; d_call: -; cdr3_nt: TGTGCCAGCAGCGTCAGGGGCGGCGGGGAGCTGTTTTTT; cdr3_aa: CASSVRGGGELFF
cdr3_length: 15; clone_size: -; v_call: TRBV7-9; j_call: TRBJ1-2; d_call: TRBD1; cdr3_nt: TGTGCCAGCAGCTTCTCAGGGACAGGGTACTATGGCTACACCTTC; cdr3_aa: CASSFSGTGYYGYTF
cdr3_length: 14; clone_size: -; v_call: TRBV2; j_call: TRBJ2-2; d_call: -; cdr3_nt: TGTGCCAGCAGTGTCTGGCTGAACACCGGGGAGCTGTTTTTT; cdr3_aa: CASSVWLNTGELFF
cdr3_length: 13; clone_size: few; v_call: TRBV9; j_call: TRBJ2-5; d_call: -; cdr3_nt: TGTGCCAGCAGCGTTGGGCACGGGGAGACCCAGTACTTC; cdr3_aa: CASSVGHGETQYF
cdr3_length: 13; clone_size: few; v_call: TRBV5-6; j_call: TRBJ1-6; d_call: -; cdr3_nt: TGTGCCAGCAGCTCGGACAGATTTTCACCCCTCCACTTT; cdr3_aa: CASSSDRFSPLHF
cdr3_length: 16; clone_size: few; v_call: TRBV20-1; j_call: TRBJ2-2; d_call: -; cdr3_nt: TGCAGTGCACCCACCAAAGAGGGATTCGACACCGGGGAGCTGTTTTTT; cdr3_aa: CSAPTKEGFDTGELFF